Described below is a single TCR beta chain sequence and its context. Antigen specificity is unknown. This record comes from a study of CD8 T cells in ankylosing spondylitis. By quantitative 5'-RACE with molecular barcodes, the TCR beta libraries were made. One entry per CDR3 protein results from TCRdb running MiXCR on the 5' RACE reads. Of under 550,000 distinct CDR3 sequences in the sample, 20% to 30% were seen once. The germline CDR1 and CDR2 sequences are LGHNA and YNFKEQ. Trimming cost V 0 bases and J 5 bases, with 4 bases left between them. The CDR3 spans 13 residues. Study observations and caveats: Ankylosing spondylitis blood appeared to carry a characteristic TCR beta motif of roughly 8 highly homologous variants. Reportedly, matched ankylosing spondylitis synovial fluid was significantly enriched for disease-linked clones.

The sequenced sample was blood, either unsorted or a sorted T cell fraction (not recorded which). The rearrangement uses TRBV4-2 and TRBJ2-2; D is undetermined. This clonotype was sampled from a male donor with ankylosing spondylitis. This CDR3 reads CASSQELTGELFF. CDR3 sequence (DNA): TGTGCCAGCAGCCAAGAACTTACCGGGGAGCTGTTTTTT.